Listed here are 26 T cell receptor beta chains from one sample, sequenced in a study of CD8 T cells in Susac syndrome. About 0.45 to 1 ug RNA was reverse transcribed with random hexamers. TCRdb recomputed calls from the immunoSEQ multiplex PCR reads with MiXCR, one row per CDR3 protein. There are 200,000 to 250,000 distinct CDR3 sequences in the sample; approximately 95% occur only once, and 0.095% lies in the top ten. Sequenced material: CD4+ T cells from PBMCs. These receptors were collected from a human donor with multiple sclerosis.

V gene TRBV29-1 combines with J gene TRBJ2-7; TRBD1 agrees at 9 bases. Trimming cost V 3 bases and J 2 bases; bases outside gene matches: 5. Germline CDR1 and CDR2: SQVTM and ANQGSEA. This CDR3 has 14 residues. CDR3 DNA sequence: TGCAGCGTTGATGGGGGACAGGGAACCTACGAGCAGTACTTC. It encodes CSVDGGQGTYEQYF.

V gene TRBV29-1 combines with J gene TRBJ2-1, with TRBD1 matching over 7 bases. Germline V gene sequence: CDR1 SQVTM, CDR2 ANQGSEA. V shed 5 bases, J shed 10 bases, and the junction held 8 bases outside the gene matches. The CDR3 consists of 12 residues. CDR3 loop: CSVTGLGQEQFF. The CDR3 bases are TGCAGCGTTACTGGTTTGGGACAGGAGCAGTTCTTC.

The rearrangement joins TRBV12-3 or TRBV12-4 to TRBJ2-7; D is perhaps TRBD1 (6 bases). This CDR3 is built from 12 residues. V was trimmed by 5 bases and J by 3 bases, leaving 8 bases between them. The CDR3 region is CASSETGYEQYF. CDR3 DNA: TGTGCCAGCAGTGAGACAGGCTACGAGCAGTACTTC.

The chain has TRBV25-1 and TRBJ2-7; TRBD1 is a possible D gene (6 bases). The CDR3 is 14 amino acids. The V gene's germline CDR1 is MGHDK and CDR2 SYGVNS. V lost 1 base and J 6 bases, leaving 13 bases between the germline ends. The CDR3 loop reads CASSELGGQFEQYF. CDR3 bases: TGTGCCAGCAGTGAATTAGGTGGACAGTTCGAGCAGTACTTC.

The CDR3: CASSPSPKQGKQFF. The CDR3 coding sequence is TGTGCCAGCAGCCCAAGCCCAAAACAGGGAAAGCAGTTCTTC. V usage is TRBV3-1 and J usage is TRBJ2-1; perhaps TRBD1 as D (6 bases). V was clipped by 4 bases and J by 11 bases, with 18 bases between them. This CDR3 has 14 amino acids. CDR1 and CDR2 from the germline V gene are LGHDT and YNNKEL (reference sequence).

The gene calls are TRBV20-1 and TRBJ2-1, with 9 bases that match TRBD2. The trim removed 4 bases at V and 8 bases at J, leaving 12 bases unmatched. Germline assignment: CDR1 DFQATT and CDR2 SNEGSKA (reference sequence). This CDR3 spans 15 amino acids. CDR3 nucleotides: TGCAGTGCTACCTTTAGCGGGGGCGGTCGGGATGAGCAGTTCTTC. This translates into CSATFSGGGRDEQFF.

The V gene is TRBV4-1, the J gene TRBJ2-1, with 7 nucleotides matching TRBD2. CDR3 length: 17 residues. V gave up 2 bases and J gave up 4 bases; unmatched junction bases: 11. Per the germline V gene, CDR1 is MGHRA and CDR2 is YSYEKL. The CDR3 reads CASSQRVVSGRYNEQFF. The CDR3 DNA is TGCGCCAGCAGCCAACGGGTGGTTAGCGGGCGATACAATGAGCAGTTCTTC.

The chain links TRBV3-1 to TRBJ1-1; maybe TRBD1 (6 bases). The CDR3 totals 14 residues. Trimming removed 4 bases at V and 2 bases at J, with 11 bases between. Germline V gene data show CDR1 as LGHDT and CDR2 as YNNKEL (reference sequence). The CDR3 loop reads CASSRTETNTEAFF. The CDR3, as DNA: TGTGCCAGCAGCCGGACAGAAACTAACACTGAAGCTTTCTTT.

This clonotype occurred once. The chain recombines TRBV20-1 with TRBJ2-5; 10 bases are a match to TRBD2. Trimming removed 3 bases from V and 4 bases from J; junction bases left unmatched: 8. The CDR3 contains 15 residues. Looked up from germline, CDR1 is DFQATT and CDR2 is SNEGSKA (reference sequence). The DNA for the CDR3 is TGCAGTGCTAGCCCCCTAGCGGGAGTAGGAGAGACCCAGTACTTC. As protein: CSASPLAGVGETQYF.

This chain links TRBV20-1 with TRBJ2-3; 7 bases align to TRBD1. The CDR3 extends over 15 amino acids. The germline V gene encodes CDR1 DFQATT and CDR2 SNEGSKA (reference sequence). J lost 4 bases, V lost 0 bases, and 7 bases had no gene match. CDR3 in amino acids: CSARDVTGAPDTQYF. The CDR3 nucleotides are TGCAGTGCTAGAGATGTTACAGGGGCACCAGATACGCAGTATTTT.

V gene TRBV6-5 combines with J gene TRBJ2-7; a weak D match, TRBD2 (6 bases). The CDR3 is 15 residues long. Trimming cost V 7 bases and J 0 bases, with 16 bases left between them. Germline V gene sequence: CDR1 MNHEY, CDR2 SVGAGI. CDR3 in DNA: TGTGCCAGCACCCCCGCGGGGAGCGGCTCCTACGAGCAGTACTTC. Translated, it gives CASTPAGSGSYEQYF.

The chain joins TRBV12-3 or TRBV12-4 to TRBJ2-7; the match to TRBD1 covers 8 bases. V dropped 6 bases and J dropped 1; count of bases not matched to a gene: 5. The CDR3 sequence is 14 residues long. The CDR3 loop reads CASRRTGKSYEQYF. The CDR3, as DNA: TGTGCCAGCAGAAGGACAGGGAAATCCTACGAGCAGTACTTC.

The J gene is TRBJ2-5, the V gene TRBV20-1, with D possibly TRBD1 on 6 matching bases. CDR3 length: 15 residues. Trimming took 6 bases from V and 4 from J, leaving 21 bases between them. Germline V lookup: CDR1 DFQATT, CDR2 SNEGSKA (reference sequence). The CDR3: CSAPGELSTRETQYF. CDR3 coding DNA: TGCAGTGCCCCAGGGGAACTGAGTACACGAGAGACCCAGTACTTC.

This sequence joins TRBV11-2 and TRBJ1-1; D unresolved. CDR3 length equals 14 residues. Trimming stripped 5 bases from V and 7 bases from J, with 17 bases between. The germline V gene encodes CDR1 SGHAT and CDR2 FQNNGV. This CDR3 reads CASSRAGGPREAFF. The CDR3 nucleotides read TGTGCCAGCAGCCGGGCGGGTGGCCCACGTGAAGCTTTCTTT.

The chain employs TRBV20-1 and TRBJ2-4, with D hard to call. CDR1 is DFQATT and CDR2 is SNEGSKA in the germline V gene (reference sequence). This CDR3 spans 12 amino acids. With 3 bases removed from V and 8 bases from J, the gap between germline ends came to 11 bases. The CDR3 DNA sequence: TGCAGTGCTAGCGGTAGTGAGGACATTCAGTACTTC. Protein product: CSASGSEDIQYF.

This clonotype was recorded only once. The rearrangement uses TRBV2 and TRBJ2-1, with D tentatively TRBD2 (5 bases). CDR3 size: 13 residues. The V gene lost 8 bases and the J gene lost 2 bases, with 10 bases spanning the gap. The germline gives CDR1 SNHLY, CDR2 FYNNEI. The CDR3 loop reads CASLSDAYNEQFF. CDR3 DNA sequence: TGTGCCAGCCTTAGCGATGCCTACAATGAGCAGTTCTTC.

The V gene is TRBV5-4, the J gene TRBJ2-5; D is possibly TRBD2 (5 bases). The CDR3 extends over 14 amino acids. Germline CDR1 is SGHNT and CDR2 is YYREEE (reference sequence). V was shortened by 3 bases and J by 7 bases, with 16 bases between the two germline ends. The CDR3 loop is CASSSHRDIGTQYF. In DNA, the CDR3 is TGTGCCAGCAGCTCCCACCGGGATATTGGGACCCAGTACTTC.

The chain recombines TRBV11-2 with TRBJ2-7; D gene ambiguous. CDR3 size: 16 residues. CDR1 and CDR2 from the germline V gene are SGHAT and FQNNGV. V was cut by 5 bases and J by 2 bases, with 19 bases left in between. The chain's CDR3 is CASSDTPGLLAYEQYF. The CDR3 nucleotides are TGTGCCAGCAGCGATACTCCGGGCCTCTTGGCCTACGAGCAGTACTTC. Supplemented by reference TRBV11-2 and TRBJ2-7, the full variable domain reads EAGVAQSPRYKIIEKRQSVAFWCNPISGHATLYWYQQILGQGPKLLIQFQNNGVVDDSQLPKDRFSAERLKGVDSTLKIQPAKLEDSAVYLCASSDTPGLLAYEQYFGPGTRLTVT.

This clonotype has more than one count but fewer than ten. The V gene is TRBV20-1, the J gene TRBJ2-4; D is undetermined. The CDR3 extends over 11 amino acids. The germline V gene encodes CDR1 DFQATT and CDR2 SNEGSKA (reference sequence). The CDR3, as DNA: TGCAGCGGCCTGGCCAAAAACATTCAGTACTTC. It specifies CSGLAKNIQYF.

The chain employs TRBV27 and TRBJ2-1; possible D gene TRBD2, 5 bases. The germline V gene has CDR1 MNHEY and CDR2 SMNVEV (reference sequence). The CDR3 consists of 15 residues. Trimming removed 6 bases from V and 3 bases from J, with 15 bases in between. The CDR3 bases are TGTGCCAGCAGCAGCTCGATGGGGAGCTACAATGAGCAGTTCTTC. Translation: CASSSSMGSYNEQFF.

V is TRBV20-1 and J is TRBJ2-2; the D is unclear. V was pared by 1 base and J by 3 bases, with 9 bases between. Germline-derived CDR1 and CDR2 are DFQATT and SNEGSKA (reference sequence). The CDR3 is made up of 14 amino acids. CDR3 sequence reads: CSARVATDTGELFF. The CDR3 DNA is TGCAGTGCTAGAGTGGCGACCGACACCGGGGAGCTGTTTTTT.

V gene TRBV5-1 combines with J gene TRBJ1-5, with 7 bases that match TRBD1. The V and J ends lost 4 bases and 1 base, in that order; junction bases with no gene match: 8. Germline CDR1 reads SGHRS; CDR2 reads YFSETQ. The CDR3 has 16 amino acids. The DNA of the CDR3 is TGCGCCAGCAGCCCCGGGGACAGCCTAAGCAATCAGCCCCAGCATTTT. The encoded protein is CASSPGDSLSNQPQHF.

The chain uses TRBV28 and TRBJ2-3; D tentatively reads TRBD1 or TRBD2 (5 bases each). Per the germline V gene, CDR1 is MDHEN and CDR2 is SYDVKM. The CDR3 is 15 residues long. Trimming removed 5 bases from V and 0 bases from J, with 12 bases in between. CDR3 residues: CASSGRGRSTDTQYF. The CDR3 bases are TGTGCCAGCAGTGGCCGGGGCCGTAGCACAGATACGCAGTATTTT.

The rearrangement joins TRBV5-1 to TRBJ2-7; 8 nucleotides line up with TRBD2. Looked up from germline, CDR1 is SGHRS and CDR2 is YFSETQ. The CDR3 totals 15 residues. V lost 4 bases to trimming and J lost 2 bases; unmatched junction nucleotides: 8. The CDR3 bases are TGCGCCAGCAGCGTGGGACCGGGACTAGCCTACGAGCAGTACTTC. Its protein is CASSVGPGLAYEQYF.

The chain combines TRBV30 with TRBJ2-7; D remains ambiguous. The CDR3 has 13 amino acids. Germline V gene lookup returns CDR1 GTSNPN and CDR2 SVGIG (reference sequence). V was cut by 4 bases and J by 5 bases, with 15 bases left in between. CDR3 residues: CAWTHPSRNEQYF. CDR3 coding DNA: TGTGCCTGGACCCACCCTTCACGGAACGAGCAGTACTTC. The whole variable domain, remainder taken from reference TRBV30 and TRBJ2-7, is SQTIHQWPATLVQPVGSPLSLECTVEGTSNPNLYWYRQAAGRGLQLLFYSVGIGQISSEVPQNLSASRPQDRQFILSSKKLLLSDSGFYLCAWTHPSRNEQYFGPGTRLTVT.

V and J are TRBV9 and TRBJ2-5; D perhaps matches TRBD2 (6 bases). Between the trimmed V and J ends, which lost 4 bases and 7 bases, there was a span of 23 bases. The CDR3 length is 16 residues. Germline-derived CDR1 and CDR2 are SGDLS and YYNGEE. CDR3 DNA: TGTGCCAGCAGCCTAAGGGACCGACGGGAGTGGGGGACCCAGTACTTC. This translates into CASSLRDRREWGTQYF.